Following are 24 T cell receptor beta chains from one sample sequenced in a study of technical replicates of blood from several donors listed by TCRdb under 2017. The library was generated by the immunoSEQ multiplex PCR assay. Held by TCRdb, this immuneACCESS table contains in-frame sequences only and omits some clones. Under half of the omission traces to an unresolved V gene where checked; the cause of the rest is unknown. In all, the sample holds roughly 15,000 clones, and around 87% of those were seen once. Of the sample, 10% to 15% falls within the top ten clones. The sequenced material came from PBMCs. Source of these receptors: a human donor in good health.

This chain joins TRBV19 and TRBJ2-1; 7 bases are shared with TRBD2. CDR1 and CDR2 from the germline V gene are LNHDA and SQIVND (reference sequence). The CDR3 totals 16 residues. V lost 3 bases, J lost 4 bases, and 9 bases stayed unmatched. CDR3 nucleotide sequence: TGTGCCAGTAGTATTTTCGGCGGGGGAGGGTACAATGAGCAGTTCTTC. Protein sequence: CASSIFGGGGYNEQFF.

This sequence joins TRBV5-8 and TRBJ2-1; D unresolved. CDR1 is SGHTS, CDR2 YDEGEE, per germline. Trimming cost V 4 bases and J 8 bases, with 16 bases left between them. This CDR3 has 14 residues. In DNA form, the CDR3 reads TGTGCCAGCAGCCCCGAATTCCCGAGAGATGAGCAGTTCTTC. Translation gives CASSPEFPRDEQFF.

The chain joins TRBV29-1 to TRBJ2-3, with 11 bases aligning to TRBD2. This CDR3 spans 14 amino acids. Germline CDR1 and CDR2: SQVTM and ANQGSEA. Here the CDR3 reads CIISGRAGTDTQYF. CDR3 DNA: TGCATTATTAGCGGGAGGGCTGGCACAGATACGCAGTATTTT.

The rearrangement joins TRBV2 to TRBJ2-1; TRBD2 matches at 8 bases. The V gene's germline CDR1 is SNHLY and CDR2 FYNNEI. Unmatched junction bases numbered 10, after V lost 8 bases and J lost 7 bases. This CDR3 has 14 residues. The CDR3 here is CASGWETSVNEQFF. CDR3 coding DNA: TGTGCCAGCGGATGGGAGACTAGCGTAAATGAGCAGTTCTTC.

The gene calls are TRBV4-1 and TRBJ2-7; weak D call: TRBD2 (5 bases). Per the germline V gene, CDR1 is MGHRA and CDR2 is YSYEKL. Trimming removed 5 bases from V and 0 bases from J, with 17 bases in between. The CDR3 extends over 16 amino acids. CDR3 loop: CASSSRHREGSYEQYF. The CDR3 region has the DNA TGCGCCAGCAGCTCCAGGCACCGGGAAGGCTCCTACGAGCAGTACTTC.

This chain connects TRBV15 to TRBJ1-4, with 9 bases identical to TRBD1. The V gene end was trimmed by 3 bases and the J gene end by 1 base; junction bases not matched to a gene: 9. CDR3 length: 18 residues. Per the germline V gene, CDR1 is LNHNV and CDR2 is YYDKDF (reference sequence). CDR3 sequence (DNA): TGTGCCACCAGCAGGGGGACAGGGATCCTTCTAACTAATGAAAAACTGTTTTTT. It yields the protein CATSRGTGILLTNEKLFF.

The chain links TRBV6-5 to TRBJ1-5, with TRBD1 identical over 8 bases. Germline loops: CDR1 MNHEY, CDR2 SVGAGI. V lost 4 bases to trimming and J lost 16 bases; unmatched junction nucleotides: 9. This CDR3 region has 12 residues. The chain's CDR3 is CASSSRTGLTHF. CDR3 nucleotides: TGTGCCAGCAGTTCGAGGACAGGGCTGACCCATTTT.

The rearrangement joins TRBV19 to TRBJ2-7; 8 positions match TRBD2. V lost 5 bases, J lost 5 bases, and 17 bases stayed unmatched. From germline, CDR1 is LNHDA and CDR2 SQIVND (reference sequence). The CDR3 covers 17 residues. The CDR3 DNA reads as TGTGCCAGTAGTCCCCGCAAAGCCGGGACTAGGGACCACGAGCAGTACTTC. Translated, it gives CASSPRKAGTRDHEQYF.

The chain has TRBV7-3 and TRBJ2-7, with a possible D match to TRBD1 (6 bases). CDR3 length equals 13 residues. Trimming shortened V by 4 bases and J by 5 bases, and 12 bases separated the two germline ends. Germline lookup yields CDR1 SGHTA and CDR2 FQGTGA. The CDR3 nucleotides read TGTGCCAGCAGCTCCCACAGGGACGACGAGCAGTACTTC. Amino acid sequence: CASSSHRDDEQYF.

This chain links TRBV20-1 with TRBJ2-1, with D perhaps matching TRBD2 (5 bases). The CDR3 totals 11 residues. V was pared by 1 base and J by 12 bases, with 10 bases between. Germline CDR1 and CDR2: DFQATT and SNEGSKA (reference sequence). The CDR3 is CSARAGIVQFF. The CDR3 DNA follows: TGCAGTGCTAGAGCGGGGATAGTGCAGTTCTTC.

V is TRBV18 and J is TRBJ2-6; maybe TRBD2 (5 bases). Germline assignment: CDR1 KGHSH and CDR2 LQKENI. CDR3 length: 18 residues. Between the trimmed V and J ends, which lost 4 bases and 0 bases, there was a span of 16 bases. In DNA form, the CDR3 reads TGTGCCAGCTCACTTTCTCCCCTTGGGAGCTCTGGGGCCAACGTCCTGACTTTC. This gives the protein CASSLSPLGSSGANVLTF.

This clone was observed a single time. J is TRBJ1-2 and V is TRBV28, with 8 bases matching TRBD1. CDR3 length equals 14 residues. The trim removed 0 bases at V and 3 bases at J, leaving 0 bases unmatched. CDR1 and CDR2 from the germline V gene are MDHEN and SYDVKM. This CDR3 reads CASSLWDRDYGYTF. CDR3 DNA: TGTGCCAGCAGTTTATGGGACAGGGACTATGGCTACACCTTC.

A note on this clone: The junction departs from the called germline gene at one end, perhaps through a read error. The V call is TRBV18, the J call TRBJ2-1; 12 nucleotides match TRBD2. Germline assignment: CDR1 KGHSH and CDR2 LQKENI. CDR3 length: 14 residues. The CDR3 sequence: CASSPELAGGRWIF. The CDR3, as DNA: TGTGCCAGCTCACCGGAACTAGCGGGAGGCCGCTGGATCTTC.

The chain employs TRBV29-1 and TRBJ2-3; possible D gene TRBD2, 6 bases. V lost 3 bases and J lost 0, with 10 bases in between. The CDR3 is made up of 14 amino acids. Germline CDR1 reads SQVTM; CDR2 reads ANQGSEA. CDR3 sequence (DNA): TGCAGCGTTGATGGGAGCGGGAGCACAGATACGCAGTATTTT. This translates into CSVDGSGSTDTQYF.

V is TRBV2 and J is TRBJ1-5; D gene unclear. The CDR3 is made up of 15 amino acids. Trimming cost V 3 bases and J 2 bases, with 11 bases left between them. CDR1 and CDR2 (germline): SNHLY, FYNNEI. The CDR3 region has the DNA TGTGCCAGCAGTGATCTTACCGGGGGCAATCAGCCCCAGCATTTT. Its protein is CASSDLTGGNQPQHF.

The V and J genes are TRBV6-1 and TRBJ2-3; 8 nucleotides line up with TRBD2. This CDR3 region has 15 residues. Germline V lookup: CDR1 MNHNS, CDR2 SASEGT. Unmatched junction bases numbered 12, after V lost 10 bases and J lost 3 bases. The CDR3 loop is CAIRGAGVGTDTQYF. The DNA for the CDR3 is TGTGCCATCAGGGGAGCGGGAGTCGGGACAGATACGCAGTATTTT.

The chain employs TRBV7-2 and TRBJ2-7; the match to TRBD2 covers 8 bases. This CDR3 contains 16 residues. Trimming cost V 0 bases and J 1 base; bases outside gene matches: 5. In germline, CDR1 is SGHTA, CDR2 FQGNSA. CDR3: CASSLASSGSSYEQYF. CDR3 nucleotide sequence: TGTGCCAGCAGCTTAGCGTCGAGCGGGAGTTCCTACGAGCAGTACTTC.

In this sample, this clone turned up once. The CDR3: CASSPQGTKNIQYF. DNA for the CDR3: TGTGCCAGCAGTCCCCAGGGTACTAAAAACATTCAGTACTTC. The rearrangement joins TRBV2 to TRBJ2-4; possible D gene TRBD1, 5 bases. The CDR3 contains 14 residues. In germline, CDR1 is SNHLY, CDR2 FYNNEI. Trimming left V 5 bases short and J 4 bases short, with 12 bases between.

V gene TRBV6-5 combines with J gene TRBJ2-7, with TRBD1 identical over 7 bases. V shed 4 bases and J 5 bases; nucleotides not matched to a gene: 11. The germline V gene encodes CDR1 MNHEY and CDR2 SVGAGI. The CDR3 has 15 amino acids. The CDR3 nucleotides are TGTGCCAGCAGTTCCAAACCGACAGGGCTGAACGAGCAGTACTTC. Translation gives CASSSKPTGLNEQYF.

V is TRBV2 and J is TRBJ2-7; tentatively, D is TRBD2 (6 bases). The CDR3 extends over 13 amino acids. Trimming cost V 7 bases and J 5 bases, with 15 bases left between them. Per the germline V gene, CDR1 is SNHLY and CDR2 is FYNNEI. CDR3 DNA sequence: TGTGCCAGCACCCTCGCGGGACTCGACGAGCAGTACTTC. The encoded protein is CASTLAGLDEQYF.

The chain joins TRBV23-1 to TRBJ2-7; the match to TRBD1 covers 8 bases. TRBV23-1 is an open reading frame whose function is uncertain. CDR3 length: 17 amino acids. Germline trimming cut 3 bases from V and 4 bases from J; bases unmatched to any gene: 14. The CDR3 loop is CASSQESSAGGWYEQYF. CDR3 nucleotide sequence: TGCGCCAGCAGTCAGGAAAGTTCGGCAGGGGGCTGGTACGAGCAGTACTTC.

J is TRBJ2-2 and V is TRBV7-6, with TRBD1 as a possible D gene (5 bases). This CDR3 comprises 15 residues. Germline assignment: CDR1 SGHVS and CDR2 FNYEAQ. The V gene lost 5 bases and the J gene lost 0 bases, with 10 bases spanning the gap. The CDR3, as DNA: TGTGCCAGCAGCAAGACAGCCGCGAACACCGGGGAGCTGTTTTTT. It codes for CASSKTAANTGELFF.

The J gene is TRBJ2-2, the V gene TRBV7-2; 8 nucleotides match TRBD2. The CDR3 spans 18 residues. V shed 4 bases and J 1 base; nucleotides not matched to a gene: 11. Per germline, CDR1 SGHTA and CDR2 FQGNSA. CDR3 nucleotides: TGTGCCAGCAGCTCCCGGGCTAGCGGGCCAGGGAACACCGGGGAGCTGTTTTTT. It encodes CASSSRASGPGNTGELFF.

This chain connects TRBV29-1 to TRBJ1-1; D unclear. The CDR3 consists of 10 residues. V was shortened by 4 bases and J by 6 bases, with 6 bases between the two germline ends. In germline, CDR1 is SQVTM, CDR2 ANQGSEA. CDR3 amino acids: CSVVAAEAFF. CDR3 coding DNA: TGCAGCGTTGTTGCGGCTGAAGCTTTCTTT.